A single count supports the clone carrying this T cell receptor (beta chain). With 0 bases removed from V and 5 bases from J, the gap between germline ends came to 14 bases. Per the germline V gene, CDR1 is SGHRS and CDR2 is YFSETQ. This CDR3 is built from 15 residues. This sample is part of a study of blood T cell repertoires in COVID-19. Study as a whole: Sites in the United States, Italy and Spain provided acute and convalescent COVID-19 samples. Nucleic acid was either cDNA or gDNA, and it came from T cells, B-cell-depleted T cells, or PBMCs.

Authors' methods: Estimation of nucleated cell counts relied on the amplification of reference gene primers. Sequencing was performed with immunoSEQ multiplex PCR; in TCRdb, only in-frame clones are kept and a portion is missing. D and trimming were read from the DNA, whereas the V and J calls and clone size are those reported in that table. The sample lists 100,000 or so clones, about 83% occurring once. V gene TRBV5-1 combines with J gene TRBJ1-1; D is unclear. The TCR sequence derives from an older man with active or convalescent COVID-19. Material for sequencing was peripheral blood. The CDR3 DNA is TGCGCCAGCAGCTTGGTCGGGTGGGTGGAAACTGAAGCTTTCTTT. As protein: CASSLVGWVETEAFF.